One T cell receptor beta chain is described in this entry. Antigen specificity is unknown. The sequencing template was cDNA reverse transcribed from extracted RNA. Profiling relied on immunoSEQ multiplex PCR, and the TCRdb table lists in-frame clones only, not all of them. The table has fewer than 150,000 clones, around 82% seen once. The sample originates from a study of CD8+ T cells in alopecia areata. This CDR3 is built from 13 residues. The V gene lost 4 bases and the J gene lost 6 bases, with 11 bases spanning the gap. The germline CDR1 and CDR2 sequences are MNHEY and SMNVEV (reference sequence). Noted treatment: oral pan-JAK inhibitor, 5-10 mg twice daily. Sorted populations comprised CD4+ and CD8+ T cells obtained from PBMCs. General study results and limits: Possibly because of HLA-related factors, TCR sharing was less clear across patients than in mice.

The chain couples TRBV27 to TRBJ2-3; D is unresolved. The source of this sequence is a human donor with alopecia areata. The sequencing here drew on CD8+ T cells sorted from blood, taken at week 4, from a patient treated with tofacitinib. The CDR3 sequence: CASSSGPSDTQYF. CDR3 bases: TGTGCCAGCAGTTCCGGGCCTTCGGATACGCAGTATTTT.